These 4 T cell receptor beta chains came from one sample sequenced in a study of blood T cell repertoires in COVID-19. Sequencing used immunoSEQ multiplex PCR; TCRdb keeps in-frame clones, though not all of them. The data hold about 78,000 clones, with around nine tenths observed a single time. The sample comprised peripheral blood. These receptors were obtained from a woman aged 55-75 years with acute or convalescent COVID-19.

The V gene is TRBV11-2, the J gene TRBJ2-3, with 7 nucleotides matching TRBD2. J gave up 4 bases and V 7 bases, and 5 bases lay outside the gene matches. This CDR3 has 13 residues. Germline values: CDR1 SGHAT, CDR2 FQNNGV. CDR3: CASTPGGADTQYF. CDR3 nucleotides: TGTGCCAGCACCCCGGGGGGTGCAGATACGCAGTATTTT.

The chain couples TRBV7-2 to TRBJ1-2; 9 nucleotides match TRBD1. Germline V gene sequence: CDR1 SGHTA, CDR2 FQGNSA. V lost 4 bases, J lost 6 bases, and 9 bases stayed unmatched. The CDR3 covers 15 residues. CDR3 region: CASSSRTGDVDGYTF. In nucleotides, the CDR3 is TGTGCCAGCAGCTCTCGGACAGGGGACGTAGATGGCTACACCTTC.

This clone was counted only a few times. This chain joins TRBV3-1 (or the pseudogene TRBV3-2) and TRBJ2-1; D gene uncertain. The V end lost 0 bases, the J end lost 7 bases, and 4 bases lay between the germline ends. Germline V gene lookup returns CDR1 LGHDT and CDR2 YNNKEL (reference sequence). The length of the CDR3 is 12 residues. CDR3 nucleotides: TGTGCCAGCAGCCAAGACAGGAATGAGCAGTTCTTC. Translation gives CASSQDRNEQFF.

In its sample, this clone was seen once. The rearrangement joins TRBV14 to TRBJ1-1, with TRBD1 matching over 7 bases. Germline CDR1 SGHDN, CDR2 FVKESK. The J segment lost 0 bases and the V segment lost 4 bases, leaving 14 bases of the junction unmatched. The CDR3 covers 18 residues. CDR3 protein: CASSRRTGTGLMNTEAFF. In DNA form, the CDR3 reads TGTGCCAGCAGCCGACGGACAGGAACAGGTTTAATGAACACTGAAGCTTTCTTT. The full variable domain, with the rest looked up from reference TRBV14 and TRBJ1-1, is EAGVTQFPSHSVIEKGQTVTLRCDPISGHDNLYWYRRVMGKEIKFLLHFVKESKQDESGMPNNRFLAERTGGTYSTLKVQPAELEDSGVYFCASSRRTGTGLMNTEAFFGQGTRLTVV.